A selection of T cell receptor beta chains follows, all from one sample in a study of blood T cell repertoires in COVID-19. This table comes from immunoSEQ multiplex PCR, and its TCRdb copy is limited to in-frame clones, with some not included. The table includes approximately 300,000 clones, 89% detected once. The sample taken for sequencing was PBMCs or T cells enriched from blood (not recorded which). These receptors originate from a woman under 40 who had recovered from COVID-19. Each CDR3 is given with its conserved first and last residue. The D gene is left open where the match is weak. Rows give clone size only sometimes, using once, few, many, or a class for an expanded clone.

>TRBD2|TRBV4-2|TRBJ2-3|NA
CASSQEMLAGISTDTQYF
TGTGCCAGCAGCCAAGAAATGCTAGCGGGCATAAGCACAGATACGCAGTATTTT
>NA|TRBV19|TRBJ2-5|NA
CASSHTGMVETQYF
TGTGCCAGTAGTCATACCGGGATGGTGGAGACCCAGTACTTC
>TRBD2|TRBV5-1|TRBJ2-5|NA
CASSPEITQLAAWETQYF
TGCGCCAGCAGCCCCGAAATTACCCAACTAGCGGCCTGGGAGACCCAGTACTTC
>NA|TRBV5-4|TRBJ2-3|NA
CASSLGAASSDTQYF
TGTGCCAGCAGCTTGGGAGCGGCCTCTTCAGATACGCAGTATTTT
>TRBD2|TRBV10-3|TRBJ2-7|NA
CAISGSSGRNYEQYF
TGTGCCATCAGTGGTTCGAGCGGGAGGAACTACGAGCAGTACTTC
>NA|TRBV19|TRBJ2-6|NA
CASQGLFSGANVLTF
TGTGCCAGCCAGGGGCTTTTCTCTGGGGCCAACGTCCTGACTTTC
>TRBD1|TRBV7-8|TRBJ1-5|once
CASSLTPRGQVSNQPQHF
TGTGCCAGCAGCTTAACCCCCCGCGGACAGGTTAGCAATCAGCCCCAGCATTTT
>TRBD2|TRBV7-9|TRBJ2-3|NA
CASTQSGGADTQYF
TGTGCCAGCACCCAATCCGGGGGGGCAGATACGCAGTATTTT
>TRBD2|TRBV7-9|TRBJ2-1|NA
CASSRTSGLYNEQFF
TGTGCCAGCAGTCGGACTAGCGGGTTATACAATGAGCAGTTCTTC
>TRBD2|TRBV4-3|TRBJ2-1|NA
CASSQDLREGLYNEQFF
TGCGCCAGCAGCCAAGATCTGAGGGAGGGCCTCTACAATGAGCAGTTCTTC
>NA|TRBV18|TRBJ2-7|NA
CASSRGGGGASYEQYF
TGTGCCAGCTCACGAGGAGGGGGAGGGGCATCCTACGAGCAGTACTTC
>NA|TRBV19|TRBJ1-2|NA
CASSPQSGIGYTF
TGTGCCAGTAGTCCCCAGAGCGGGATCGGCTACACCTTC
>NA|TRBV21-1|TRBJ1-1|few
CASAGPENTEAFF
TGTGCCAGCGCAGGGCCAGAGAACACTGAAGCTTTCTTT
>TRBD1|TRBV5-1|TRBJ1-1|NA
CASSWTGSTEAFF
TGCGCCAGCAGCTGGACAGGGTCCACTGAAGCTTTCTTT
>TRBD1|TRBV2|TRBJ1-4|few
CATETGQGKRKLFF
TGTGCCACCGAAACGGGACAGGGGAAAAGAAAACTGTTTTTT
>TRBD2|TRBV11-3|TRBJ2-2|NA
CASSYSGGNTGELFF
TGTGCCAGCAGCTATAGCGGGGGGAACACCGGGGAGCTGTTTTTT
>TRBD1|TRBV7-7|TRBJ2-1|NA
CASSLGQGAYNEQFF
TGTGCTAGCAGCTTAGGGCAGGGGGCATACAATGAGCAGTTCTTC
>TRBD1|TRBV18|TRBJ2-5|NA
CASSLGTGAQETQYF
TGTGCCAGCTCACTTGGGACAGGGGCTCAAGAGACCCAGTACTTC
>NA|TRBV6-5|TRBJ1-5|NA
CASSTQQEGNQPQHF
TGTGCCAGCAGTACGCAACAGGAAGGTAATCAGCCCCAGCATTTT
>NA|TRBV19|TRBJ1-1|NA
CASSAGTEAFF
TGTGCCAGTAGTGCGGGCACTGAAGCTTTCTTT
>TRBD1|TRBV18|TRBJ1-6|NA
CASSPGAGTGYFSYNSPLHF
TGTGCCAGCTCACCTGGGGCCGGGACAGGCTATTTCTCCTATAATTCACCCCTCCACTTT
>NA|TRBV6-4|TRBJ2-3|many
CASSDSSGSAGTQYF
TGTGCCAGCAGTGACTCGAGTGGTAGCGCGGGAACGCAGTATTTT
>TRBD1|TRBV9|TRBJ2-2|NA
CASSVESGGPPNTGELFF
TGTGCCAGCAGCGTAGAATCAGGGGGCCCTCCGAACACCGGGGAGCTGTTTTTT
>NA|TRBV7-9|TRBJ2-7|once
CASTETSLGQYF
TGTGCCAGCACCGAGACTAGTCTTGGGCAGTACTTC
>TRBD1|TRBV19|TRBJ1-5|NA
CASSRQGAEGNQPQHF
TGTGCCAGTAGTCGCCAGGGGGCTGAAGGCAATCAGCCCCAGCATTTT
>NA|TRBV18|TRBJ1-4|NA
CASSRLTRLGEKLFF
TGTGCCAGCTCACGCCTGACGCGGTTGGGTGAAAAACTGTTTTTT
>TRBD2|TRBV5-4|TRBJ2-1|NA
CASSLTLGRAYNEQFF
TGTGCCAGCAGCCTAACCTTAGGGAGGGCCTACAATGAGCAGTTCTTC
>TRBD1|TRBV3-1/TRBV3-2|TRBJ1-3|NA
CASWDRVASGNTIYF
TGTGCCAGCTGGGACAGGGTTGCGTCTGGAAACACCATATATTTT
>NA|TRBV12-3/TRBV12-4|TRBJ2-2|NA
CASSLNTGELFF
TGTGCCAGCAGCCTCAACACCGGGGAGCTGTTTTTT
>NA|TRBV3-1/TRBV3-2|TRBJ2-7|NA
CASSQAAGGYEQYF
TGTGCCAGCAGCCAAGCGGCAGGGGGGTACGAGCAGTACTTC
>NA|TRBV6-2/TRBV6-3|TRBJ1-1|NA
CASSSRGSSMEAFF
TGTGCCAGCAGTTCCCGGGGGAGCTCCATGGAAGCTTTCTTT
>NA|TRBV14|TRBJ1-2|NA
CASSPTNYGYTF
TGTGCCAGCAGCCCCACTAACTATGGCTACACCTTC
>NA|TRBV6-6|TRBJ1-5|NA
CASSRRVDSNQPQHF
TGTGCCAGTTCCCGGAGGGTCGACAGCAATCAGCCCCAGCATTTT
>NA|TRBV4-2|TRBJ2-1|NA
CASSQTVRGRYNEQFF
TGTGCCAGCAGCCAAACAGTCCGAGGGAGGTACAATGAGCAGTTCTTC
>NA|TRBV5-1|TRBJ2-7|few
CASSLGVGYEQYF
TGCGCCAGCAGCTTAGGGGTTGGCTACGAGCAGTACTTC
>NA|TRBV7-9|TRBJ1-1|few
CASSQATEAFF
TGTGCCAGCAGCCAGGCTACAGAAGCTTTCTTT
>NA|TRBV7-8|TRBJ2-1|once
CASSLRVVYEQFF
TGTGCCAGCAGCTTACGGGTTGTCTATGAGCAGTTCTTC
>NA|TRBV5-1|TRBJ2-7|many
CASSLGGGTLSYEQYF
TGCGCCAGCAGCTTGGGGGGCGGGACGCTCTCCTACGAGCAGTACTTC
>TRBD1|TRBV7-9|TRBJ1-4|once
CASREERTGPATNEKLFF
TGTGCCAGCAGAGAAGAAAGGACAGGTCCTGCAACTAATGAAAAACTGTTTTTT
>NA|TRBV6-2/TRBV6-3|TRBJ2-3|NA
CASSYLDRDTQYF
TGTGCCAGCAGTTACCTTGACAGAGATACGCAGTATTTT
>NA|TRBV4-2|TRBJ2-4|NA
CASSQDYGSRLAKNIQYF
TGTGCCAGCAGCCAAGATTACGGATCTAGACTAGCCAAAAACATTCAGTACTTC
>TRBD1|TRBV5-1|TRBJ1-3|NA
CASSLGDSSGNTIYF
TGCGCCAGCAGCTTGGGGGACAGCTCTGGAAACACCATATATTTT
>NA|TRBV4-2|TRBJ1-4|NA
CASSQEEGARNEKLFF
TGTGCCAGCAGCCAAGAAGAAGGGGCCCGGAATGAAAAACTGTTTTTT
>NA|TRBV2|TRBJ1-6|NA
CASIRDNSPLHF
TGTGCCAGCATCAGGGATAATTCACCCCTCCACTTT
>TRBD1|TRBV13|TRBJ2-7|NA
CASSKFGDRRIHEQYF
TGTGCCAGCAGCAAATTCGGGGACAGGCGTATCCACGAGCAGTACTTC
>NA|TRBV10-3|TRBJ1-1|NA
CAISEGVLNTEAFF
TGTGCCATCAGTGAGGGAGTCTTGAACACTGAAGCTTTCTTT
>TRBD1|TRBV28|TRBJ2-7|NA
CASSLLVLGQGISYEQYF
TGTGCCAGCAGTTTATTAGTGTTGGGACAGGGTATCTCCTACGAGCAGTACTTC
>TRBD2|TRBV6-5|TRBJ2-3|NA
CASLVSAGARDTQYF
TGTGCCAGTTTGGTTTCCGCGGGAGCAAGGGATACGCAGTATTTT
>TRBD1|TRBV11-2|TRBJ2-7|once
CASSLGQVFNEQYF
TGTGCCAGCAGCCTCGGACAGGTTTTCAACGAGCAGTACTTC
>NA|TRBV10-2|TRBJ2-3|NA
CASSGGHRATQYF
TGCGCCAGCAGTGGGGGACATAGGGCGACGCAGTATTTT
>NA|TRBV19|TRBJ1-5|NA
CASSIWRFSSNQPQHF
TGTGCCAGTAGTATATGGCGGTTTAGTAGCAATCAGCCCCAGCATTTT
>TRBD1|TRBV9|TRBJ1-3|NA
CASSVFPTGGSGNTIYF
TGTGCCAGCAGCGTATTCCCCACAGGGGGATCTGGAAACACCATATATTTT
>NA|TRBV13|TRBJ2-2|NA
CASSLGRRELFF
TGTGCCAGCAGCCTAGGGCGCAGGGAGCTGTTTTTT
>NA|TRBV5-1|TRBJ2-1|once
CASSLRSESGDNEQFF
TGCGCCAGCAGCTTGCGGTCGGAGTCGGGGGACAATGAGCAGTTCTTC
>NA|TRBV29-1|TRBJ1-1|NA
CSVEANTEAFF
TGCAGCGTTGAGGCGAACACTGAAGCTTTCTTT
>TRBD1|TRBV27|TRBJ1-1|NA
CASTRLGTDGNTEAFF
TGTGCCAGCACCAGATTAGGGACAGATGGGAACACTGAAGCTTTCTTT
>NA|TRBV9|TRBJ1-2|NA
CASSPLAGSSYGYTF
TGTGCCAGCAGCCCCCTGGCGGGTAGTAGCTATGGCTACACCTTC
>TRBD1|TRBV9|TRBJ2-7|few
CASSVGQENYEQYF
TGTGCCAGCAGCGTCGGACAGGAAAACTACGAGCAGTACTTC
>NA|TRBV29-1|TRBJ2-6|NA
CSVAGSGANVLTF
TGCAGCGTTGCCGGCTCTGGGGCCAACGTCCTGACTTTC
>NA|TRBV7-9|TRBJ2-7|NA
CASSPHKIDRQPFSYEQYF
TGTGCCAGCAGCCCCCATAAGATAGACAGGCAACCCTTCTCCTACGAGCAGTACTTC